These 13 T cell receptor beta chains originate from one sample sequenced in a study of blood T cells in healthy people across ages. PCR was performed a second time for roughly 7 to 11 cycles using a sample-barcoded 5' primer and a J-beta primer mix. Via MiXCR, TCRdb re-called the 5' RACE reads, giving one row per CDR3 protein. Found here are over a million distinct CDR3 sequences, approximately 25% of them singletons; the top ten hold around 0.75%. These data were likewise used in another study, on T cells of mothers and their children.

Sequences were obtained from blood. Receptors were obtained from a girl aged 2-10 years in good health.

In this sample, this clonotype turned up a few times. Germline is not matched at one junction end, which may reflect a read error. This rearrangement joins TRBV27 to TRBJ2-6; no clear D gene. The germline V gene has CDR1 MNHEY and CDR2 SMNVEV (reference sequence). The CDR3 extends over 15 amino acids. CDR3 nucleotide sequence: TGTGCCAGCGGTTTGCTCCCGCCTGAGGCCAACGTCCTGACTTTC. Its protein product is CASGLLPPEANVLTF.

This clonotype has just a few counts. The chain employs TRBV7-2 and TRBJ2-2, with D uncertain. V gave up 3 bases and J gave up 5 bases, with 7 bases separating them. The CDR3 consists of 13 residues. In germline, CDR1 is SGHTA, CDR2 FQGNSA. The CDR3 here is CASSFRWTGELFF. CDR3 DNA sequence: TGTGCCAGCAGCTTTAGGTGGACCGGGGAGCTGTTTTTT.

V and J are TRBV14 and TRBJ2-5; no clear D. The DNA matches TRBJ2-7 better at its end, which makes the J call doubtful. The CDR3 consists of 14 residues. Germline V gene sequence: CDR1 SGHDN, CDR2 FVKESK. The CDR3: CASSPSLVSYEQYF. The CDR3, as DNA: TGTGCCAGCAGCCCCTCTCTAGTGAGCTACGAGCAGTACTTC.

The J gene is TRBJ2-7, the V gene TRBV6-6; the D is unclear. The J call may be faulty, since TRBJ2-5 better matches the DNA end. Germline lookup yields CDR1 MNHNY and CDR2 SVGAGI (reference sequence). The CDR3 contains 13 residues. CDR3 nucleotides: TGTGCCAGCAGGTCGGGCAGTCAAGAGACCCAGTACTTC. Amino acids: CASRSGSQETQYF.

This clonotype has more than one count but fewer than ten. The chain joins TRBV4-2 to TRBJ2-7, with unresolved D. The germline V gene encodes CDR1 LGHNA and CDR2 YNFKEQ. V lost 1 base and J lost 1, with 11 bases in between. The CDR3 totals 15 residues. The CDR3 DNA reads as TGTGCCAGCAGCCAAGGGGCAACTCTATCCTACGAGCAGTACTTC. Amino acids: CASSQGATLSYEQYF.

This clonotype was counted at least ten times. CDR3 region: CASSYAPDRDTQYF. CDR3 in DNA: TGTGCCAGCAGTTACGCCCCGGACAGGGATACGCAGTATTTT. The chain combines TRBV6-6 with TRBJ2-3, with 7 bases identical to TRBD1. Germline values: CDR1 MNHNY, CDR2 SVGAGI (reference sequence). With V trimmed by 2 bases and J by 6 bases, 5 bases remained unmatched. The CDR3 contains 14 residues.

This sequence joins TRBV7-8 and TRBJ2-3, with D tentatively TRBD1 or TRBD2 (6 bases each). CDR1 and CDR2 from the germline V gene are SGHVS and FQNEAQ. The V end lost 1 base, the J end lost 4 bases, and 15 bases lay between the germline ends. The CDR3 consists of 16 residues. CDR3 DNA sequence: TGTGCCAGCAGCTTAGGCGTCGGGGGCGGAGCAGATACGCAGTATTTT. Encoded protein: CASSLGVGGGADTQYF.

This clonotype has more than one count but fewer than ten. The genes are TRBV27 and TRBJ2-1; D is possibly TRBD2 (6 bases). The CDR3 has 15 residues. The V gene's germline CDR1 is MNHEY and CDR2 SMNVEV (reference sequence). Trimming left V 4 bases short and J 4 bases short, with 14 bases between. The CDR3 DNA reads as TGTGCCAGCAGTTCCGGGACTCGACAGTACAATGAGCAGTTCTTC. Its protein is CASSSGTRQYNEQFF.

The CDR3 DNA sequence: TGCAGCGCCAATAGCGGGGGGAGCAATGAGCAGTTCTTC. Its protein product is CSANSGGSNEQFF. The chain uses TRBV29-1 and TRBJ2-5; the match to TRBD2 covers 10 bases. The end of the DNA aligns better with TRBJ2-1, so the J call may be wrong. This CDR3 contains 13 residues. The germline V gene has CDR1 SQVTM and CDR2 ANQGSEA.

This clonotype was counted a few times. The CDR3 DNA is TGTGCCAGCAGCCAAGATGGGAAGCGGGAGCATAGGAATGAGCAGTTCTTC. This translates into CASSQDGKREHRNEQFF. The chain recombines TRBV14 with TRBJ2-1; 8 bases are shared with TRBD2. The germline V gene has CDR1 SGHDN and CDR2 FVKESK. Trimming at V came to 0 bases and at J to 7 bases, leaving 11 bases not matched to a gene. The CDR3 runs to 17 residues.

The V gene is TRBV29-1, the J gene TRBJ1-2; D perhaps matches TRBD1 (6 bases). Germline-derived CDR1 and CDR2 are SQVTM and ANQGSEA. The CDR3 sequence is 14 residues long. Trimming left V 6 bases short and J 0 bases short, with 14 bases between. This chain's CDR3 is CSVSQGATNYGYTF. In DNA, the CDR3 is TGCAGCGTATCACAGGGTGCCACTAACTATGGCTACACCTTC.

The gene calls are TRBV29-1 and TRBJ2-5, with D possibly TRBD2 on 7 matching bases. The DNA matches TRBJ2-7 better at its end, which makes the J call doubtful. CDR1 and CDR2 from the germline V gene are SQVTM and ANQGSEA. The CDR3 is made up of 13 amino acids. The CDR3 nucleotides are TGCAGCGTTGTCGGGGGGACAAGGTACGAGCAGTACTTC. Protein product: CSVVGGTRYEQYF.

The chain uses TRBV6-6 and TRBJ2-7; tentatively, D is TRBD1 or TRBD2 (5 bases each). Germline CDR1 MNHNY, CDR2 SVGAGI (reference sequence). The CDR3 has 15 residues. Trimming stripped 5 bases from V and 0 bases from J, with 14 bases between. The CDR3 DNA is TGTGCCAGCAGTAGAACCGGGACCTACTCCTACGAGCAGTACTTC. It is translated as CASSRTGTYSYEQYF.